A single sample is the source of the 3 T cell receptor beta chains below, sequenced in a study of beta chain features in type 1 diabetes. cDNA synthesis used the whole RNA isolate, giving expressed TCRB sequences. Method: immunoSEQ multiplex PCR; TCRdb's copy keeps in-frame clones and lacks some. The sample carries 450,000 or so clones, around 10% recorded once. The sample comprised naive CD4+ T cells from blood. The receptors here all came from a woman aged 18-30 years in good health.

This clone was observed a few times. The V call is TRBV5-6, the J call TRBJ1-5; D unclear. Germline values: CDR1 SGHDT, CDR2 YYEEEE. This CDR3 has 13 amino acids. The germline V and J ends were trimmed by 0 bases and 8 bases, with 9 bases remaining between them. The CDR3 nucleotides read TGTGCCAGCAGCTTGGGTGGTGGAGAGCCCCAGCATTTT. As protein: CASSLGGGEPQHF.

This clone was seen only a few times. The rearrangement joins TRBV29-1 to TRBJ2-7; D may be TRBD2 (6 bases). There are 14 residues in the CDR3. Germline V CDR1 and CDR2: SQVTM, ANQGSEA. V was shortened by 8 bases and J by 7 bases, with 24 bases between the two germline ends. The CDR3 spells CSTGDPIGGGEQYF. CDR3 nucleotides: TGCAGCACAGGCGACCCGATCGGGGGAGGAGAGCAGTACTTC.

The rearrangement uses TRBV7-2 and TRBJ2-1; weak D call: TRBD2 (6 bases). CDR3 size: 12 residues. Germline values: CDR1 SGHTA, CDR2 FQGNSA. V was trimmed by 3 bases and J by 11 bases, leaving 11 bases between them. The DNA of the CDR3 is TGTGCCAGCAGCTTCCCGAGGACTAAGCAGTTCTTC. This codes for CASSFPRTKQFF.